This entry lists 17 T cell receptor beta chains sequenced from one sample in a study of early T cells in non-severe SARS-CoV-2 infection. TCRdb re-called the 5' RACE reads with MiXCR, one entry per CDR3 protein. The table lists around 60,000 distinct CDR3 sequences, around an eighth of them singletons. The sequenced sample was whole blood. These receptors were obtained from an adult who was a healthcare worker with PCR-confirmed SARS-CoV-2 infection or an uninfected control (not recorded which).

This clonotype was seen more than once but under ten times. This chain uses TRBV5-1 with TRBJ1-2; a weak D match, TRBD1 (5 bases). V lost 4 bases and J 5 bases, leaving 12 bases between the germline ends. CDR3 length: 13 residues. From germline, CDR1 is SGHRS and CDR2 YFSETQ. CDR3 nucleotides: TGCGCCAGCAGCCCTATGGGGCAGTATGGCTACACCTTC. Translated: CASSPMGQYGYTF.

This chain connects TRBV5-1 to TRBJ1-2, with D unclear. V lost 0 bases to trimming and J lost 8 bases, with 14 bases between them. The CDR3 runs to 14 residues. Germline-derived CDR1 and CDR2 are SGHRS and YFSETQ. CDR3 DNA: TGCGCCAGCAGCTTGGGTACGGTTGCTCGGGGCTACACCTTC. Protein: CASSLGTVARGYTF.

A remark on this clonotype: A much larger clone lies a single base off, so this may be a read error. In nucleotides, the CDR3 is TGTGCCAGCAGTTACAGGACAGCCCGGACCCACGAGCAGTACTTC. Translated: CASSYRTARTHEQYF. The chain joins TRBV6-5 to TRBJ2-7; possibly TRBD1 for D (6 bases). The CDR3 runs 15 residues. The V gene lost 2 bases and the J gene lost 5 bases, with 16 bases spanning the gap. Germline V CDR1 and CDR2: MNHEY, SVGAGI.

This clonotype appeared a few times. The rearrangement joins TRBV6-5 to TRBJ1-6; D not certain. Trimming shortened V by 3 bases and J by 3 bases, and 12 bases separated the two germline ends. Germline CDR1 reads MNHEY; CDR2 reads SVGAGI. CDR3 size: 16 residues. This chain's CDR3 is CASSYGVSSYNSPLHF. The DNA of the CDR3 is TGTGCCAGCAGTTATGGGGTATCCAGCTATAATTCACCCCTCCACTTT.

The chain recombines TRBV6-1 with TRBJ1-5, with D perhaps matching TRBD1 (6 bases). CDR3 size: 16 residues. Germline V CDR1 and CDR2: MNHNS, SASEGT. V was clipped by 5 bases and J by 6 bases, with 20 bases between them. CDR3 nucleotide sequence: TGTGCCAGCAGTACAGTCGGGACACAAAGAGGTCAGCCCCAGCATTTT. It codes for CASSTVGTQRGQPQHF.

This clonotype has ten or more counts. V is TRBV28 and J is TRBJ2-7; 10 bases match TRBD1. The CDR3 is 16 residues long. CDR1 and CDR2 (germline): MDHEN, SYDVKM. With V trimmed by 5 bases and J by 2 bases, 9 bases remained unmatched. This CDR3 reads CASSEPGQGFAYEQYF. CDR3 DNA: TGTGCCAGCAGTGAACCGGGACAGGGGTTTGCCTACGAGCAGTACTTC.

The chain has TRBV3-1 and TRBJ2-6; 9 positions agree with TRBD1. Germline lookup yields CDR1 LGHDT and CDR2 YNNKEL (reference sequence). V shed 4 bases and J 4 bases; nucleotides not matched to a gene: 5. The CDR3 extends over 16 amino acids. This CDR3 reads CASSLRTGAGANVLTF. The CDR3 DNA sequence: TGTGCCAGCAGCCTACGGACAGGGGCCGGGGCCAACGTCCTGACTTTC.

The chain employs TRBV20-1 and TRBJ2-7, with D possibly being TRBD1 (5 bases). CDR1 and CDR2 from the germline V gene are DFQATT and SNEGSKA (reference sequence). The V and J ends lost 0 bases and 9 bases respectively, with 18 bases between them. This CDR3 spans 14 amino acids. The CDR3 is CSAREAGPGLGQYF. In nucleotides, the CDR3 is TGCAGTGCTAGAGAGGCAGGGCCTGGATTGGGGCAGTACTTC.

This clonotype was recorded a few times. This chain connects TRBV30 to TRBJ2-4; a weak D match, TRBD1 (5 bases). Between the trimmed V and J ends, which lost 4 bases and 2 bases, there was a span of 9 bases. Germline assignment: CDR1 GTSNPN and CDR2 SVGIG (reference sequence). CDR3 length: 13 residues. The CDR3, as DNA: TGTGCCTGGAAACAGGAACCCAAAAACATTCAGTACTTC. Residues: CAWKQEPKNIQYF.

The chain has TRBV5-1 and TRBJ1-1; weak D call: TRBD1 (6 bases). The CDR3 consists of 14 residues. The V end lost 2 bases, the J end lost 3 bases, and 11 bases lay between the germline ends. Germline V gene data show CDR1 as SGHRS and CDR2 as YFSETQ. CDR3 sequence reads: CASSFQGQDTEAFF. The CDR3, as DNA: TGCGCCAGCAGCTTCCAGGGGCAGGACACTGAAGCTTTCTTT. The whole variable domain, remainder taken from reference TRBV5-1 and TRBJ1-1, is KAGVTQTPRYLIKTRGQQVTLSCSPISGHRSVSWYQQTPGQGLQFLFEYFSETQRNKGNFPGRFSGRQFSNSRSEMNVSTLELGDSALYLCASSFQGQDTEAFFGQGTRLTVV.

As concerns this clonotype: A read error may be the cause here, since a much bigger clone is one base away. The chain couples TRBV28 to TRBJ2-3, with D perhaps matching TRBD1 (6 bases). Trimming pared 3 bases from V and 9 bases from J, leaving 22 bases between. Germline V gene sequence: CDR1 MDHEN, CDR2 SYDVKM. This CDR3 has 16 amino acids. The CDR3 spells CASSFWTDPVGGTQYF. CDR3 nucleotides: TGTGCCAGCAGTTTTTGGACGGATCCCGTTGGGGGCACGCAGTATTTT.

This clonotype was seen ten or more times. CDR3 sequence reads: CASSYSNTAETQYF. The CDR3 DNA follows: TGTGCCAGCAGTTACTCGAACACCGCGGAGACCCAGTACTTC. The gene calls are TRBV6-5 and TRBJ2-5; D ambiguous. The CDR3 is 14 residues long. The V end lost 0 bases, the J end lost 5 bases, and 10 bases lay between the germline ends. Germline assignment: CDR1 MNHEY and CDR2 SVGAGI.

The chain links TRBV6-6 to TRBJ2-1; 9 bases map to TRBD2. The germline CDR1 and CDR2 sequences are MNHNY and SVGAGI (reference sequence). This CDR3 is 15 amino acids long. V was clipped by 0 bases and J by 8 bases; unmatched bases: 5. CDR3 nucleotide sequence: TGTGCCAGCAGTTACTCTAGCGGGGGTTCGCATGAGCAGTTCTTC. As protein: CASSYSSGGSHEQFF.

This clonotype was detected ten times or more. The chain recombines TRBV20-1 with TRBJ2-3; 11 bases match TRBD1. Germline V lookup: CDR1 DFQATT, CDR2 SNEGSKA (reference sequence). The V and J ends lost 4 bases and 5 bases, in that order; junction bases with no gene match: 5. CDR3 length: 14 residues. The CDR3 here is CSANRDRGIDTQYF. CDR3 DNA: TGCAGTGCTAACCGGGACAGGGGGATAGATACGCAGTATTTT.

This clonotype was observed a few times. The chain combines TRBV29-1 with TRBJ2-7; perhaps TRBD1 as D (5 bases). The CDR3 consists of 11 residues. Trimming cost V 5 bases and J 1 base, with 6 bases left between them. The germline CDR1 and CDR2 sequences are SQVTM and ANQGSEA. The CDR3 is CSVRQSYEQYF. Here the CDR3 DNA reads TGCAGCGTTCGACAGTCCTACGAGCAGTACTTC.

The rearrangement uses TRBV7-8 and TRBJ2-2; D tentatively fits TRBD1 or TRBD2 (5 bases each). Trimming took off 3 bases at V and 6 bases at J, with 26 bases between the two ends. Germline lookup yields CDR1 SGHVS and CDR2 FQNEAQ. The CDR3 runs 19 residues. The CDR3 sequence is CASSLLGRLQPRGPGELFF. The CDR3 DNA reads TGTGCCAGCAGCTTGTTGGGCAGGCTCCAACCGAGGGGCCCCGGGGAGCTGTTTTTT. The variable domain in full, with the rest retrieved from reference TRBV7-8 and TRBJ2-2, is GAGVSQSPRYKVAKRGQDVALRCDPISGHVSLFWYQQALGQGPEFLTYFQNEAQLDKSGLPSDRFFAERPEGSVSTLKIQRTQQEDSAVYLCASSLLGRLQPRGPGELFFGEGSRLTVL.

This clonotype was seen at least ten times. The J gene is TRBJ2-2, the V gene TRBV19; 11 positions match TRBD2. The CDR3 runs 16 residues. The junction had 8 bases not matched to a gene; V was cut back by 3 bases and J by 8 bases. Germline CDR1 is LNHDA and CDR2 is SQIVND (reference sequence). The CDR3 reads CASSIQLAGVGGELFF. The CDR3 region has the DNA TGTGCCAGTAGTATTCAACTAGCGGGAGTTGGTGGGGAGCTGTTTTTT.